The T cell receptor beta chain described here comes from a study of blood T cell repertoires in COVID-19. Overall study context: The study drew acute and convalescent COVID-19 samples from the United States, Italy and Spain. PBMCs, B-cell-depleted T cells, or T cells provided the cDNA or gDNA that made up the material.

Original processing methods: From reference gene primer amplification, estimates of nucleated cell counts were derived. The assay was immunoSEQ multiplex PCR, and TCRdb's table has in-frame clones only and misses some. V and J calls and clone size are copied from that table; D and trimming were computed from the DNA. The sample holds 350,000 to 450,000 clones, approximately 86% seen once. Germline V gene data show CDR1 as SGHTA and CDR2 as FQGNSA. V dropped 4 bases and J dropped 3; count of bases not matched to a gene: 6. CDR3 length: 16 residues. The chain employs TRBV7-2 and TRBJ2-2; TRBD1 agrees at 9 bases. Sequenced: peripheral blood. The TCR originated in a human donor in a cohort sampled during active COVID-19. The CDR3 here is CASSSRQGEYTGELFF. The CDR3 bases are TGTGCCAGCAGCTCACGACAGGGGGAATACACCGGGGAGCTGTTTTTT.